This T cell receptor beta chain was sequenced in a study of tumor-infiltrating lymphocytes in primary liver carcinoma. Study findings and constraints: Tumor-adjacent and tumor-blood pairs shared a smaller degree of overlap than tumor region pairs.

A constant-region primer served to make TCR beta cDNA from roughly 460 ng total RNA. Slightly modified ARM-PCR with three nested multiplex PCR rounds yielded TCR beta libraries. Researchers ran the first two PCR rounds for about 11 cycles each with TRBV1-TRBV30 forward primers and a C-beta reverse primer. TCRdb recomputed calls from the multiplex PCR reads with MiXCR, one row per CDR3 protein. The table includes fewer than 150,000 distinct CDR3 sequences, around two thirds detected once. Germline CDR1 and CDR2: SGHAT and FQDESV (reference sequence). The CDR3 runs 16 residues. Note on this clonotype: Its antigen is not identified. At one of its ends the junction is not consistent with the germline gene, which may arise from a read error.

Without any cell sorting, about 20-31 mg of bulk tissue yielded co-extracted RNA and DNA. The clonotype originates from a woman between 55 and 75 years old with primary liver carcinoma and hepatitis B virus infection. Sequenced input: liver tumor tissue from sampling region 1. Noted subset: tumor region T1, superior pole. V is TRBV11-1 and J is TRBJ2-5, with D tentatively TRBD2 (6 bases). CDR3 residues: CASSSLAGGYHETQYF. The CDR3, as DNA: TGTGCCAGCAGCTCCCTGGCAGGAGGGTACCATGAGACCCAGTACTTC.